This TCR beta chain originates from a study of blood T cell repertoires in COVID-19. Overall study: Specimens from acute and convalescent COVID-19 originated in the United States, Italy and Spain. Sources were T cells, B-cell-depleted T cells, or PBMCs; the material itself was cDNA or gDNA.

This CDR3 has 15 residues. V lost 5 bases and J 4 bases, leaving 16 bases between the germline ends. Germline CDR1 reads SGHRS; CDR2 reads YFSETQ. Original handling: Reference gene primer amplification in the assay estimated nucleated cell counts. TCRdb's copy holds only in-frame clones and misses some; the assay was immunoSEQ multiplex PCR. The DNA gave D and trimming, while V, J and clone size come from that table. The data hold 200,000 to 250,000 clones, with 80% to 90% observed a single time. Sequencing was carried out using peripheral blood. The source of this sequence is a woman aged 80 or over with active or convalescent COVID-19. The V and J genes are TRBV5-1 and TRBJ2-1; D might be TRBD1 (7 bases). The CDR3 DNA follows: TGCGCCAGCAGGCGGGACAGCAAGGAGTACAATGAGCAGTTCTTC. Its protein product is CASRRDSKEYNEQFF. Variable domain in full (rest from reference TRBV5-1 and TRBJ2-1): KAGVTQTPRYLIKTRGQQVTLSCSPISGHRSVSWYQQTPGQGLQFLFEYFSETQRNKGNFPGRFSGRQFSNSRSEMNVSTLELGDSALYLCASRRDSKEYNEQFFGPGTRLTVL.